The clone carrying this T cell receptor beta chain was seen many times. Its antigen is undetermined. This sample is part of a study of cytomegalovirus exposure and HLA in healthy donors. The PCR contained 60 Vbeta and 13 Jbeta primers. TCRdb's table, derived via immunoSEQ multiplex PCR, lists solely in-frame clones and lacks some. The sample yields approximately 140,000 clones, 55% to 80% seen once. CDR1 is LNHDA, CDR2 SQIVND, per germline (reference sequence). V lost 5 bases to trimming and J lost 10 bases, with 21 bases between them. The CDR3 is 16 amino acids. Study-level points and caveats: Confirmation in vitro established that a few CMV-associated chains were specific for CMV antigens. A later analysis revealed that TCR association rates differed between HLA loci, peaking at DRB1 and bottoming out at HLA-C. Earlier analysis looked at TCR beta V segments, and most were productive about 90% or about 30% of the time. A later analysis reported that several of the most significant clusters appeared to be linked to common viral pathogens, among them Epstein-Barr virus.

The sequenced sample was PBMCs. The chain has TRBV19 and TRBJ1-6; possible D gene TRBD1, 6 bases. The receptor was derived from a woman in her 40s in good health and CMV-seronegative. The CDR3 spells CASSERRDTDGSPLHF. The DNA for the CDR3 is TGTGCCAGTAGTGAACGCCGGGACACAGATGGGTCACCCCTCCACTTT.